The clone carrying this T cell receptor beta chain appeared once. The record originates from a study of blood T cell repertoires in COVID-19. The overall study: Material from acute and convalescent COVID-19 was sourced from the United States, Italy and Spain. Sources were T cells, B-cell-depleted T cells, or PBMCs; the material itself was cDNA or gDNA.

In the source study's methods: Cell counts per sample came from amplifying reference gene primers. Assay used: immunoSEQ multiplex PCR; TCRdb lists only in-frame clones, some missing. The V and J calls and clone size were taken over from that table, and D and trimming were inferred from the DNA. The data hold under 500,000 clones, with 75% to 90% observed a single time. There are 15 residues in the CDR3. Trimming pared 5 bases from V and 1 base from J, leaving 11 bases between. CDR1 and CDR2 from the germline V gene are LNHDA and SQIVND (reference sequence). This clonotype originated in a woman in her 30s with acute or convalescent COVID-19. Sequencing input: peripheral blood. The gene calls are TRBV19 and TRBJ1-4; D not resolved. CDR3 loop: CASSPRTRTNEKLFF. In nucleotides, the CDR3 is TGTGCCAGTAGTCCAAGAACTAGAACTAATGAAAAACTGTTTTTT.